A selection of T cell receptor beta chains follows, all from one sample in a study of OX40 agonist ivuxolimab in advanced cancers. The repertoire was sequenced with immunoSEQ multiplex PCR; TCRdb's copy has only in-frame clones and lacks some. The sample lists under 85,000 clones, more than 70% occurring once. The material was CD4+ or CD8+ T cells sorted from blood, obtained in a trial of the OX40 agonist ivuxolimab. These receptors all come from an adult with an advanced solid tumor such as melanoma, head and neck, liver or kidney cancer. The CDR3 runs from the conserved cysteine through the conserved F or W. A D gene is named only where the DNA matches it firmly. The size field is filled for only some rows; it gives once, few, many or a size class.

TRBV7-2	TRBJ2-3	.	.	TGTGCCAGCAGCTTAGCGTTGGGATCGCCAAGGGTGTGGTATTTT	CASSLALGSPRVWYF
TRBV9	TRBJ1-4	.	.	TGTGCCAGCAGCGCCCTGGGGCAATCTAATGAAAAACTGTTTTTT	CASSALGQSNEKLFF
TRBV18	TRBJ2-1	.	.	TGTGCCAGCTCACCGGGCGCAGGGGACTACAATGAGCAGTTCTTC	CASSPGAGDYNEQFF
TRBV5-1	TRBJ1-1	.	TRBD1	TGCGCCAGCAGGCTCGACAGGGATACTGAAGCTTTCTTT	CASRLDRDTEAFF
TRBV5-6	TRBJ2-3	.	.	TGTGCCAGCAGCTCGCCTAGCACAGATACGCAGTATTTT	CASSSPSTDTQYF
TRBV11-2	TRBJ1-1	.	TRBD1	TGTGCCAGCAGCTTAGATGGGGACAGGGGAGCTGAAGCTTTCTTT	CASSLDGDRGAEAFF
TRBV6-1	TRBJ2-6	.	.	TGTGCCAGCAGTGTAATCCAGGGTTTCAGCTCTGGGGCCAACGTCCTGACTTTC	CASSVIQGFSSGANVLTF
TRBV19	TRBJ2-7	.	TRBD1	TGTGCCAGTAGCAAAAGGGGAACGGGACAGGGACACGAGCAGTACTTC	CASSKRGTGQGHEQYF
TRBV2	TRBJ1-6	.	TRBD1	TGTGCCAGCAGTGAGACAGGGGGAAGTACACCCCTCCACTTT	CASSETGGSTPLHF
TRBV10-3	TRBJ2-5	.	TRBD1	TGTGCCATCAGTGAGAAAAGACAGGGGGCGGGGGAGACCCAGTACTTC	CAISEKRQGAGETQYF
TRBV18	TRBJ1-5	.	TRBD1	TGTGCCAGCTCCCCTGACAGGGCTCAGCCCCAGCATTTT	CASSPDRAQPQHF
TRBV18	TRBJ1-6	.	.	TGTGCCAGCTCACTCTCGACAGGAACCCTCCACTTT	CASSLSTGTLHF
TRBV12-5	TRBJ2-3	.	.	TGTGCTAGTGGTTTGGGAGCGGTTCCCACAGATACGCAGTATTTT	CASGLGAVPTDTQYF
TRBV7-3	TRBJ2-7	.	.	TGTGCGAGCCCGGGCGGAGGGGCTTACGAGCAGTACTTC	CASPGGGAYEQYF
TRBV20-1	TRBJ2-2	.	.	TGCAGCTCACCACTTGGCGGGGAGCTGTTTTTT	CSSPLGGELFF
TRBV7-8	TRBJ1-5	.	.	TGTGCCAGCAGCCCCGACAGTGGTCAGCCCCAGCATTTT	CASSPDSGQPQHF
TRBV19	TRBJ2-6	.	.	TGTGCCAGTAGTATATCCCCCGGCGCAGGGCTCTACTCTGGGGCCAACGTCCTGACTTTC	CASSISPGAGLYSGANVLTF
TRBV5-1	TRBJ1-2	.	.	TGCGCCAGCAGGACAACTGGGGGAGAGGATGGCTACACCTTC	CASRTTGGEDGYTF
TRBV29-1	TRBJ2-1	.	TRBD1	TGCAGCCACCGGACAGGGTTCAATGAGCAGTTCTTC	CSHRTGFNEQFF
TRBV6-5	TRBJ2-6	once	.	TGTGCCAGCAGGGACATCTCTGGGGCCAACGTCCTGACTTTC	CASRDISGANVLTF
TRBV15	TRBJ1-3	.	.	TGTGCCACCAGCAGAGTACAGTCCTCTGGAAACACCATATATTTT	CATSRVQSSGNTIYF
TRBV7-2	TRBJ2-1	.	.	TGTGCCAGCAGCTTAAGAAGGAATGAGCAGTTCTTC	CASSLRRNEQFF
TRBV9	TRBJ1-4	.	.	TGTGCCAGCAGCGTAGATGGGAGGAGGGAACTGTTTTTT	CASSVDGRRELFF
TRBV5-4	TRBJ1-4	.	.	TGTGCCAGCAGTTATTCCGGGACCCGGGGTGAAAAACTGTTTTTT	CASSYSGTRGEKLFF
TRBV9	TRBJ1-1	once	.	TGTGCCAGCAGCGGTGGAGGATTGAACACTGAAGCTTTCTTT	CASSGGGLNTEAFF
TRBV6-6	TRBJ2-7	.	TRBD1	TGTGCCAGCAGTACCGTTAGGGGGCCGGGCCAGCAGTACTTC	CASSTVRGPGQQYF
TRBV11-3	TRBJ2-2	.	.	TGTGCCAGCCGGGACATTTCCACCGGGGAGCTGTTTTTT	CASRDISTGELFF
TRBV7-9	TRBJ2-1	.	.	TGTGCCAGCAGCTTTGCCGGAGGATCCAATGAGCAGTTCTTC	CASSFAGGSNEQFF
TRBV5-4	TRBJ1-2	.	.	TGTGCCAGCAGCTCTGACAGCTTTGGGGCAGGCTACACCTTC	CASSSDSFGAGYTF
TRBV6-1	TRBJ2-1	.	TRBD2	TGTGCCAGCAGTGCACGGGGGGACTCCTACAATGAGCAGTTCTTC	CASSARGDSYNEQFF
TRBV15	TRBJ2-7	.	.	TGTGCCACCAGCAGAGGGGGAGGCACCTACGAGCAGTACTTC	CATSRGGGTYEQYF
TRBV6-5	TRBJ2-4	.	.	TGTGCCAGCAGGTCTACTTCCGAAAACATTCAGTACTTC	CASRSTSENIQYF
TRBV28	TRBJ1-2	.	.	TGTGCCAGCATGGGGGCGGGATATGGCTACACCTTC	CASMGAGYGYTF
TRBV5-1	TRBJ1-6	.	.	TGCGCCAGCAGCCTTGCCGTTGGATGGAATTCACCCCTCCACTTT	CASSLAVGWNSPLHF
TRBV7-2	TRBJ2-7	.	TRBD1	TGTGCCAGCAGCCTACCGGGACAGGGCACGAACGAGCAGTACTTC	CASSLPGQGTNEQYF
TRBV5-1	TRBJ2-3	.	.	TGCGCCAGCAGCTTGTCCGCAGATACGCAGTATTTT	CASSLSADTQYF
TRBV12-5	TRBJ1-5	few	TRBD1	TGTGCTAGTGGTTTGTGGGACAGGGAGGATCAGCCCCAGCATTTT	CASGLWDREDQPQHF